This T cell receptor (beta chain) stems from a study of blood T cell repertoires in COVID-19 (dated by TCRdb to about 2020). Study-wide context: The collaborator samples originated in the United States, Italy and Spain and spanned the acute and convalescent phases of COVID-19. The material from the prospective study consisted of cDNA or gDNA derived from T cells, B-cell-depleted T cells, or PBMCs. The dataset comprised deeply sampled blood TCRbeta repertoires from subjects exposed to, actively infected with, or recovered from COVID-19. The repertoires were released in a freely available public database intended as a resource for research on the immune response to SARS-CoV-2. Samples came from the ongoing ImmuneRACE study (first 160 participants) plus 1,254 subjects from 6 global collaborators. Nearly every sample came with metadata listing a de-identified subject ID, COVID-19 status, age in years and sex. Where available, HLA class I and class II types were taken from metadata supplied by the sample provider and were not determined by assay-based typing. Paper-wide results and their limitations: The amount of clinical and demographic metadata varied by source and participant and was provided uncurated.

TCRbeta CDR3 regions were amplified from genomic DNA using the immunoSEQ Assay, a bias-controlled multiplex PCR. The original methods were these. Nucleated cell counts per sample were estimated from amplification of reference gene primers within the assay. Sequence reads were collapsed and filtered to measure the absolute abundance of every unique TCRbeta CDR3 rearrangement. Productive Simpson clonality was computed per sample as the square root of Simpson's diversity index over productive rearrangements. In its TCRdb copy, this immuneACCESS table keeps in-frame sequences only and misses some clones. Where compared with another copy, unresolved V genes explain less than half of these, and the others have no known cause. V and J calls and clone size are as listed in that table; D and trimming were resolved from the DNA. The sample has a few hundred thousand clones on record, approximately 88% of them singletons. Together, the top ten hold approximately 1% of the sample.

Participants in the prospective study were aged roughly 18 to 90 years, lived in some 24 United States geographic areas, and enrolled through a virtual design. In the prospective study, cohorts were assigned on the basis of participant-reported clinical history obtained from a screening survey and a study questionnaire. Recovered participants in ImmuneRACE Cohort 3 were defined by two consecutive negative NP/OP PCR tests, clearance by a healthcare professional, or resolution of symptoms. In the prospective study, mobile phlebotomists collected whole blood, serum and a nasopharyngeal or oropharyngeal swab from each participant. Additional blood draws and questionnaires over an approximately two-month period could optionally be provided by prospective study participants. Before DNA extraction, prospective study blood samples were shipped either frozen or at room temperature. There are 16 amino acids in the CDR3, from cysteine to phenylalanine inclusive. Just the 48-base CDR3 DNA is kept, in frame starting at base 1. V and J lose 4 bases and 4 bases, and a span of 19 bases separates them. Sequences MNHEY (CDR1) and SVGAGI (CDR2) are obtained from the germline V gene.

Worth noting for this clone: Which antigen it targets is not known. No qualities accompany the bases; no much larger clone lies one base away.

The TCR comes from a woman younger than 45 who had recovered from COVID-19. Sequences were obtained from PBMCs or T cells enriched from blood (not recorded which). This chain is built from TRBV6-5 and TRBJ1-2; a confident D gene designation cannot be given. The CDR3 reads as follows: CASSSTFPSWAYGYTF. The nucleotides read TGTGCCAGCAGTTCCACGTTTCCGTCGTGGGCCTATGGCTACACCTTC.